This TCR beta chain was recorded in a study of vaccination and CD4 T cells after COVID-19. About the study: Convalescent participants consisted of six males and four females, two being Hispanic. The authors sampled a few convalescent patients on day 14 and on days 161 to 241 post-vaccination. Broader study findings: Reactive clonotype counts went from median approximately 20 after infection to roughly 39 after vaccination, nonsignificantly. Post-infection sampling omitted early timepoints and covered relatively few convalescent patients.

This clonotype showed up just a few times. No antigen is known for it. The time point here: late sampling 161 to 241 days after vaccination in three convalescent patients. TCRdb fed the PCR reads into MiXCR, producing one record per CDR3 protein. The repertoire has 25,000 or so distinct CDR3 sequences, 50% of them found once; the top ten carry around 5.9%. The germline V gene encodes CDR1 SEHNR and CDR2 FQNEAQ (reference sequence). The CDR3 spans 18 residues. With 2 bases clipped from V and 5 bases from J, the junction kept 13 bases outside the gene matches. The sequence came from a human donor who had recovered from COVID-19. This material consisted of CD4+ T cells from blood, taken about 7 months after SARS-CoV-2 vaccination. The chain has TRBV7-9 and TRBJ2-1; 9 bases match TRBD2. The CDR3 loop is CASSLTSGGRAKDNEQFF. The CDR3 nucleotides read TGTGCCAGCAGCTTAACATCGGGCGGGAGGGCTAAGGACAATGAGCAGTTCTTC.